These 24 T cell receptor beta chains were all obtained from the same sample, sequenced in a study of post-analysis software for immune sequencing data. Unique molecular identifiers had been added to the TCR beta cDNA libraries. TCRdb independently ran MiXCR on the PCR reads; one entry per CDR3 protein. The repertoire has about 770,000 distinct CDR3 sequences, around 45% of them found once; the top ten carry 4.9%. The antigens of these receptors remain unknown. Study-level results: Compared with controls, patients had more of about five TRBV segments, including TRBV5-6, TRBV5-1 and TRBV20-1.

Sequenced sample: blood. These receptors came from a girl between 5 and 17 years old with multiple sclerosis.

This chain joins TRBV7-8 and TRBJ2-7; D call uncertain. The germline CDR1 and CDR2 sequences are SGHVS and FQNEAQ. The CDR3 covers 16 residues. Trimming left V 5 bases short and J 5 bases short, with 22 bases between. CDR3: CASSPSPYTPEDEQYF. DNA for the CDR3: TGTGCCAGCAGCCCCTCCCCCTACACCCCAGAGGACGAGCAGTACTTC. Full variable domain (rest looked up from reference TRBV7-8 and TRBJ2-7): GAGVSQSPRYKVAKRGQDVALRCDPISGHVSLFWYQQALGQGPEFLTYFQNEAQLDKSGLPSDRFFAERPEGSVSTLKIQRTQQEDSAVYLCASSPSPYTPEDEQYFGPGTRLTVT.

This clonotype was counted between two and nine times. The chain joins TRBV12-3 or TRBV12-4 to TRBJ1-1, with 9 bases that match TRBD1. The CDR3 covers 15 residues. The V gene end was trimmed by 7 bases and the J gene end by 1 base; junction bases not matched to a gene: 7. The chain's CDR3 is CASTGTGFTNTEAFF. The CDR3 DNA follows: TGTGCCAGCACTGGGACAGGGTTCACGAACACTGAAGCTTTCTTT.

The chain combines TRBV7-2 with TRBJ2-3, with D hard to call. Germline values: CDR1 SGHTA, CDR2 FQGNSA. Between the trimmed V and J ends, which lost 4 bases and 2 bases, there was a span of 16 bases. The CDR3 contains 16 residues. The CDR3 is CASSSLQVMFTDTQYF. The CDR3 bases are TGTGCCAGCAGCTCCCTCCAGGTGATGTTCACAGATACGCAGTATTTT. Full variable domain (remainder filled in from reference TRBV7-2 and TRBJ2-3): GAGVSQSPSNKVTEKGKDVELRCDPISGHTALYWYRQSLGQGLEFLIYFQGNSAPDKSGLPSDRFSAERTGGSVSTLTIQRTQQEDSAVYLCASSSLQVMFTDTQYFGPGTRLTVL.

The chain carries TRBV6-5 and TRBJ2-3, with 9 bases fitting TRBD2. V dropped 2 bases and J dropped 2; count of bases not matched to a gene: 14. CDR1 is MNHEY, CDR2 SVGAGI, per germline. The CDR3 runs to 19 residues. The chain's CDR3 is CASSYLAGTWESVTDTQYF. In DNA, the CDR3 is TGTGCCAGCAGTTACCTAGCGGGAACGTGGGAGTCTGTCACAGATACGCAGTATTTT.

The V gene is TRBV15, the J gene TRBJ2-4; 12 bases agree with TRBD2. The end of the DNA aligns better with TRBJ2-5, so the J call may be wrong. The germline V gene has CDR1 LNHNV and CDR2 YYDKDF (reference sequence). CDR3 length: 15 residues. Here the CDR3 DNA reads TGTGCCACCAGCAGAGAACTAGCGGGAGGAGAGACCCAGTACTTC. This gives the protein CATSRELAGGETQYF.

The chain combines TRBV2 with TRBJ1-2; D remains ambiguous. The germline gives CDR1 SNHLY, CDR2 FYNNEI. Trimming left V 3 bases short and J 8 bases short, with 13 bases between. CDR3 size: 13 residues. The DNA of the CDR3 is TGTGCCAGCAGTGACCCTCCTGAGGGAGGCTACACCTTC. Amino acids: CASSDPPEGGYTF.

This clonotype was seen ten or more times. This chain links TRBV6-5 with TRBJ2-3; TRBD2 aligns across 8 bases. Germline V gives CDR1 MNHEY, CDR2 SVGAGI. Germline trimming cut 7 bases from V and 3 bases from J; bases unmatched to any gene: 9. The CDR3 has 15 residues. DNA for the CDR3: TGTGCCAGCACATCGGGACTAGGGAGGACAGATACGCAGTATTTT. Translation: CASTSGLGRTDTQYF.

This clonotype was seen only a few times. The chain recombines TRBV20-1 with TRBJ2-3, with TRBD1 matching over 11 bases. Germline lookup yields CDR1 DFQATT and CDR2 SNEGSKA (reference sequence). The V segment lost 2 bases and the J segment 5 bases; nucleotides outside the gene matches: 6. The CDR3 consists of 15 residues. Here the CDR3 reads CSARLGTGGRDTQYF. CDR3 DNA sequence: TGCAGTGCTAGACTTGGGACAGGGGGACGAGATACGCAGTATTTT.

CDR3 in amino acids: CASSPGTSGWYQETQYF. The CDR3, as DNA: TGCGCCAGCAGCCCAGGGACTAGCGGGTGGTACCAAGAGACCCAGTACTTC. The V gene is TRBV5-1, the J gene TRBJ2-5; TRBD2 matches at 12 bases. After removal of 4 bases from V and 0 bases from J, the junction contained 7 bases not matched to a gene. Germline V gene data show CDR1 as SGHRS and CDR2 as YFSETQ. The CDR3 contains 17 residues.

The chain employs TRBV4-1 and TRBJ1-2; D might be TRBD1 (6 bases). Germline CDR1 MGHRA, CDR2 YSYEKL. The V end was cut by 4 bases, the J end by 1 base, with 16 bases between. The CDR3 runs 16 residues. The chain's CDR3 is CASSPDQTGDNYGYTF. The CDR3 bases are TGCGCCAGCAGCCCTGATCAGACAGGAGATAACTATGGCTACACCTTC.

Details on this clonotype: A junction boundary mismatches the germline segment, possibly from a read error. The V gene is TRBV20-1, the J gene TRBJ2-4, with TRBD1 as a possible D gene (5 bases). This CDR3 is 15 amino acids long. The V gene's germline CDR1 is DFQATT and CDR2 SNEGSKA (reference sequence). CDR3 coding DNA: TGCAGTGCTAGAGCGAGTGGGGTGGACAAAAACACTCAGTACTTC. Residues: CSARASGVDKNTQYF.

The chain joins TRBV9 to TRBJ1-2; D is unresolved. The length of the CDR3 is 12 residues. The V end was cut by 0 bases, the J end by 3 bases, with 3 bases between. Germline assignment: CDR1 SGDLS and CDR2 YYNGEE. In nucleotides, the CDR3 is TGTGCCAGCAGCGTAGCGGACTATGGCTACACCTTC. This sequence encodes CASSVADYGYTF.

This clonotype was counted between two and nine times. This chain links TRBV20-1 with TRBJ2-7; 12 nucleotides match TRBD2. In germline, CDR1 is DFQATT, CDR2 SNEGSKA (reference sequence). The CDR3 is 15 residues long. The J segment lost 7 bases and the V segment lost 6 bases, leaving 13 bases of the junction unmatched. The CDR3 nucleotides read TGCAGTGCCTCGGGAGGGGGACTAGCGGGTTTGGAGCAGTACTTC. Translating it yields CSASGGGLAGLEQYF.

V usage is TRBV4-3 and J usage is TRBJ2-7; the match to TRBD1 covers 9 bases. The CDR3 consists of 15 residues. After removal of 4 bases from V and 1 base from J, the junction contained 5 bases not matched to a gene. The V gene's germline CDR1 is LGHNA and CDR2 YSLEER. The CDR3 loop reads CASSLPDRGSYEQYF. The CDR3 bases are TGCGCCAGCAGCCTACCGGACAGGGGTTCCTACGAGCAGTACTTC.

Here the CDR3 reads CASSPPLAGDRGQFF. The CDR3, as DNA: TGTGCCAGCAGCCCCCCTCTAGCGGGAGACCGTGGGCAGTTCTTC. The chain joins TRBV11-2 to TRBJ2-1, with 10 positions matching TRBD2. Looked up from germline, CDR1 is SGHAT and CDR2 is FQNNGV. V lost 5 bases, J lost 12 bases, and 13 bases stayed unmatched. CDR3 size: 15 residues.

The chain employs TRBV6-1 and TRBJ2-3, with a tentative D call TRBD1 (6 bases). V was trimmed by 11 bases and J by 3 bases, leaving 15 bases between them. Germline V lookup: CDR1 MNHNS, CDR2 SASEGT. CDR3 length: 13 residues. For the CDR3, the DNA is TGTGCCCCCCCCGAAGGGGGAACAGATACGCAGTATTTT. Its protein product is CAPPEGGTDTQYF.

The rearrangement links TRBV15 to TRBJ2-5; 7 positions match TRBD2. The V gene's germline CDR1 is LNHNV and CDR2 YYDKDF (reference sequence). Unmatched junction bases numbered 3, after V lost 0 bases and J lost 2 bases. The length of the CDR3 is 15 residues. The CDR3 nucleotides are TGTGCCACCAGCAGAGATCCCGGGGGGCAAGAGACCCAGTACTTC. Encoded protein: CATSRDPGGQETQYF. Complete variable domain (other parts from reference TRBV15 and TRBJ2-5): DAMVIQNPRYQVTQFGKPVTLSCSQTLNHNVMYWYQQKSSQAPKLLFHYYDKDFNNEADTPDNFQSRRPNTSFCFLDIRSPGLGDTAMYLCATSRDPGGQETQYFGPGTRLLVL.

V and J are TRBV12-3 or TRBV12-4 and TRBJ2-4; 7 bases align to TRBD1. The end of the DNA aligns better with TRBJ2-7, so the J call may be wrong. This CDR3 has 14 residues. The CDR3 here is CASSLRVQGHEQYF. CDR3 DNA: TGTGCCAGCAGTTTAAGGGTACAGGGGCACGAGCAGTACTTC.

The chain employs TRBV24-1 and TRBJ2-3; a possible D gene is TRBD1 (6 bases). The germline V gene has CDR1 KGHDR and CDR2 SFDVKD. CDR3 length equals 13 residues. V was cut by 9 bases and J by 3 bases, with 12 bases left in between. The CDR3 region is CATRDNFTDTQYF. In DNA form, the CDR3 reads TGTGCCACCCGGGACAATTTTACAGATACGCAGTATTTT.

This sequence joins TRBV20-1 and TRBJ2-3; 9 bases map to TRBD2. The V gene end was trimmed by 6 bases and the J gene end by 2 bases; junction bases not matched to a gene: 15. CDR1 is DFQATT and CDR2 is SNEGSKA in the germline V gene (reference sequence). The CDR3 consists of 17 residues. As DNA, the CDR3 is TGCAGTGCCACCCCCAGTACAGCGGGAGGTTTCACAGATACGCAGTATTTT. As protein: CSATPSTAGGFTDTQYF.

The chain employs TRBV9 and TRBJ2-7; TRBD1 aligns across 10 bases. The germline gives CDR1 SGDLS, CDR2 YYNGEE. The ends lost 2 bases at V and 6 bases at J; junction bases unmatched: 2. This CDR3 is 13 amino acids long. The CDR3 protein is CASSVRTGGEQYF. Here the CDR3 DNA reads TGTGCCAGCAGCGTCCGGACAGGGGGCGAGCAGTACTTC.

At least ten counts were recorded for this clonotype. The chain has TRBV6-5 and TRBJ2-5, with D tentatively TRBD2 (6 bases). Trimming took off 5 bases at V and 1 base at J, with 14 bases between the two ends. Germline CDR1 and CDR2: MNHEY and SVGAGI. The CDR3 length is 15 residues. For the CDR3, the DNA is TGTGCCAGCAGTCCTAGAGGGACTCTCCAAGAGACCCAGTACTTC. This sequence encodes CASSPRGTLQETQYF.

The genes are TRBV5-5 and TRBJ2-5; tentatively, D is TRBD1 (6 bases). CDR1 SGHKS and CDR2 YYEKEE come from the germline V gene (reference sequence). This CDR3 spans 19 amino acids. V gave up 0 bases and J gave up 2 bases, with 23 bases separating them. The CDR3 nucleotides read TGTGCCAGCAGCTTGGAGTGGGTAGGGGGTAACCCCACGCAAGAGACCCAGTACTTC. It yields the protein CASSLEWVGGNPTQETQYF.

Concerning this clonotype itself: At one end the junction does not follow the germline gene, possibly because of a read error. The chain recombines TRBV7-7 with TRBJ2-1; 11 bases agree with TRBD2. Germline CDR1 is SSHAT and CDR2 is FNYEAQ (reference sequence). This CDR3 is built from 15 residues. CDR3 sequence (DNA): TGTGCTAGCAGCCCGTCTAGCGGGAGGATGGATGAGCAGTTCTTC. The encoded protein is CASSPSSGRMDEQFF. The complete variable domain, with remaining parts taken from reference TRBV7-7 and TRBJ2-1, reads GAGVSQSPRYKVTKRGQDVTLRCDPISSHATLYWYQQALGQGPEFLTYFNYEAQPDKSGLPSDRFSAERPEGSISTLTIQRTEQRDSAMYRCASSPSSGRMDEQFFGPGTRLTVL.